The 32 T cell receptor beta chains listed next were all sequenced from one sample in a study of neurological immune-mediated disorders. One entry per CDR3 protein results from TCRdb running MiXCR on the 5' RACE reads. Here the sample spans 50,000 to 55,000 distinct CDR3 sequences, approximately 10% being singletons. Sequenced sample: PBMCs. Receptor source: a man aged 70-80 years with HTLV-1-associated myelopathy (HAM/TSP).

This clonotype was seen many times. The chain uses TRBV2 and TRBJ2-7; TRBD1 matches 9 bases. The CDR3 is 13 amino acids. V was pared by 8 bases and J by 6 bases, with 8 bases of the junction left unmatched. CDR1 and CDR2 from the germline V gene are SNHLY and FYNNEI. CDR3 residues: CASRPDRGSEQYF. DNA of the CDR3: TGTGCCAGCCGCCCGGACAGGGGCTCCGAGCAGTACTTC. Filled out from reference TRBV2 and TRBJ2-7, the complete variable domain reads EPEVTQTPSHQVTQMGQEVILRCVPISNHLYFYWYRQILGQKVEFLVSFYNNEISEKSEIFDDQFSVERPDGSNFTLKIRSTKLEDSAMYFCASRPDRGSEQYFGPGTRLTVT.

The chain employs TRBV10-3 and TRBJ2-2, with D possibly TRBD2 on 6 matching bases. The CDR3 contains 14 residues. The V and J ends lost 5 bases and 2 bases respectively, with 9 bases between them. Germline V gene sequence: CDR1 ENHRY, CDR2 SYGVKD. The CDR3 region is CAISSGTNTGELFF. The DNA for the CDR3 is TGTGCCATCAGTTCCGGGACTAACACCGGGGAGCTGTTTTTT.

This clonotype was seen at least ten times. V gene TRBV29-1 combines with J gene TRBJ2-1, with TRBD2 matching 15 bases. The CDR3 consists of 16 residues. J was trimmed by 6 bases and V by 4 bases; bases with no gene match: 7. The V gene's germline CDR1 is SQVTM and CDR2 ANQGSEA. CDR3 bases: TGCAGCGTTGGAGGACTAGCGGGAGGGCCAAGCAATGAGCAGTTCTTC. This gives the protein CSVGGLAGGPSNEQFF.

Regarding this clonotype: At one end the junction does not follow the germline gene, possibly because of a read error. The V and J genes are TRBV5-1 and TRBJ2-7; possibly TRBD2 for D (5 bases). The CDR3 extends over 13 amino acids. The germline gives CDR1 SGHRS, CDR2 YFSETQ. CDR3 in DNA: TGCGCCAACAGCAAGCCGGGGTCCGACGAGCAGTGCTTC. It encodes CANSKPGSDEQCF. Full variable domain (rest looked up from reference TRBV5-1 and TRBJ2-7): KAGVTQTPRYLIKTRGQQVTLSCSPISGHRSVSWYQQTPGQGLQFLFEYFSETQRNKGNFPGRFSGRQFSNSRSEMNVSTLELGDSALYLCANSKPGSDEQCFGPGTRLTVT.

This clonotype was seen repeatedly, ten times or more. DNA for the CDR3: TGTGCCAGCAGTTCGATGGGGAAGCAGTACTTC. Its translation is CASSSMGKQYF. This sequence joins TRBV5-6 and TRBJ2-7; D gene ambiguous. The CDR3 spans 11 residues. V was shortened by 5 bases and J by 8 bases, with 11 bases between the two germline ends. The germline V gene has CDR1 SGHDT and CDR2 YYEEEE.

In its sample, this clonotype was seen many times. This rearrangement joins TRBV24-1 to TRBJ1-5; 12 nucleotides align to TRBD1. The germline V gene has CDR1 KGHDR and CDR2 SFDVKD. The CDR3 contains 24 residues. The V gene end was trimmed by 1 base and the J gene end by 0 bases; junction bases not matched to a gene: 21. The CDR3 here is CATSDFHPTCPGQGAKHSNQPQHF. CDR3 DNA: TGTGCCACCAGTGATTTCCACCCAACGTGTCCGGGACAGGGGGCAAAACATAGCAATCAGCCCCAGCATTTT.

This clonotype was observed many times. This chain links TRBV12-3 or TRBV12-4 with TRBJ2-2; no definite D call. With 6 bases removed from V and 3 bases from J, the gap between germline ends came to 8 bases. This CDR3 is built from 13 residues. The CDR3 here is CASRPIYTGELFF. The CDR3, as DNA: TGTGCCAGCAGGCCTATTTACACCGGGGAGCTGTTTTTT.

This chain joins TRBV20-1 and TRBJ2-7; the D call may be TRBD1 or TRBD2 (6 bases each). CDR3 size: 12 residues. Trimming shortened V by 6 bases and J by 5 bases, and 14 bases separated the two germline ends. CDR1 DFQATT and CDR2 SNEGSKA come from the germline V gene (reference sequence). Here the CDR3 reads CSASGAEDEQYF. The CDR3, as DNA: TGCAGTGCGTCGGGGGCCGAGGACGAGCAGTACTTC.

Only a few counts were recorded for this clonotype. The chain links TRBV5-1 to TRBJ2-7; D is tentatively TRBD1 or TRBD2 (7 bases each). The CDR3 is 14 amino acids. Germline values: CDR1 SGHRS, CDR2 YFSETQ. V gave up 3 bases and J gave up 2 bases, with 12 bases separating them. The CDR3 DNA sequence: TGCGCCAGCAGCTCCAGGGGGGGGACCTACGAGCAGTACTTC. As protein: CASSSRGGTYEQYF.

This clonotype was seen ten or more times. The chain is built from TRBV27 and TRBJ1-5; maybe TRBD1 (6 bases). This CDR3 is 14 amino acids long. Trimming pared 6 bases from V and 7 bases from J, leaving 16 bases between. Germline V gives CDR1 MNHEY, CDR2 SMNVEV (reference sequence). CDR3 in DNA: TGTGCCAGCAGAGGAAACAGGGTCGGGCAGCCCCAGCATTTT. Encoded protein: CASRGNRVGQPQHF.

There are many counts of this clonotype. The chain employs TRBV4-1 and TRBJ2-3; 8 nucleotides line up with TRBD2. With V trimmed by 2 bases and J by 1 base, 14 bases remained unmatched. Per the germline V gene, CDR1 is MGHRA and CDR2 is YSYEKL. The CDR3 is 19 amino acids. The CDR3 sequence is CASSQFASGSGRGTDTQYF. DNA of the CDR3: TGCGCCAGCAGCCAATTTGCAAGCGGGAGTGGTCGTGGCACAGATACGCAGTATTTT.

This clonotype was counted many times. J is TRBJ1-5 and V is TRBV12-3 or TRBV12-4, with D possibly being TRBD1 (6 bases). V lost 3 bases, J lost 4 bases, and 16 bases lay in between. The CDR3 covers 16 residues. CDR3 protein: CASSLFPEGGNQPQHF. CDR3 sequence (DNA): TGTGCCAGCAGTTTGTTCCCAGAGGGGGGAAATCAGCCCCAGCATTTT.

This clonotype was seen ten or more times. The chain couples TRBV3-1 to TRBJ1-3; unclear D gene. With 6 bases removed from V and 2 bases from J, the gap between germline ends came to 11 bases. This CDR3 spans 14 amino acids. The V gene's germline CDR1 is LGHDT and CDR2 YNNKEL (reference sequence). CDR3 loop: CASSFGPTGNTIYF. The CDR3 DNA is TGTGCCAGCAGTTTCGGGCCGACTGGAAACACCATATATTTT.

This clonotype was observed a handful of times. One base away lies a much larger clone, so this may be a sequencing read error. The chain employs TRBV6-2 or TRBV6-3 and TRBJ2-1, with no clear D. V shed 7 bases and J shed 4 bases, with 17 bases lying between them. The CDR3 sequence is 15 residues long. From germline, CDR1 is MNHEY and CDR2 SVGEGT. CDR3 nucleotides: TGTGCCAGCACCAAGTTGGCGGTCCCATACAATGAGCAGTTCTTC. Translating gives CASTKLAVPYNEQFF.

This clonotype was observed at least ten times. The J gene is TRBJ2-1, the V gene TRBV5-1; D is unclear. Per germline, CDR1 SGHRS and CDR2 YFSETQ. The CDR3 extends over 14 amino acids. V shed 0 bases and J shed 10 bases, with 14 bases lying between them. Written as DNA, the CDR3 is TGCGCCAGCAGCTTGGAGTTAGCCCATCAGGAGCAGTTCTTC. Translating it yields CASSLELAHQEQFF.

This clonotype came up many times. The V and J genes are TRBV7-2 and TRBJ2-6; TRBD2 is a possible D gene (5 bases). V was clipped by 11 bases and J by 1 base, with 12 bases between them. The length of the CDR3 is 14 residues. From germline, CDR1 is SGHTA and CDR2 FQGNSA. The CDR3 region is CADAGGSGANVLTF. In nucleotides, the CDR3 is TGTGCCGATGCGGGTGGGTCTGGGGCCAACGTCCTGACTTTC.

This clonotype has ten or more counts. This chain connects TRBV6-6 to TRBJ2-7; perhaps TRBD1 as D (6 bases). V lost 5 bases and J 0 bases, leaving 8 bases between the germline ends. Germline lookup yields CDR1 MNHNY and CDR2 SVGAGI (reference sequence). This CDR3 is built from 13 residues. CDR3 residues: CASSRQDSYEQYF. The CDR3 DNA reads TGTGCCAGCAGTAGACAGGACTCCTACGAGCAGTACTTC.

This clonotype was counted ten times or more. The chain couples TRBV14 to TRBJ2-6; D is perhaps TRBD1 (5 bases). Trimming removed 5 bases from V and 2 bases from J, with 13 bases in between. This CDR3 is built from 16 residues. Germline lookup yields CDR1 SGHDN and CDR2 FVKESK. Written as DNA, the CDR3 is TGTGCCAGCAGCAGGGGTTCTTTCCCTGGGGCCAACGTCCTGACTTTC. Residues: CASSRGSFPGANVLTF.

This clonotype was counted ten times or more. CDR3 nucleotides: TGTGCCAGCAGGAGGGGCGTTCGCTACGAGCAGTACTTC. Amino acids: CASRRGVRYEQYF. V and J are TRBV6-5 and TRBJ2-7; TRBD1 or TRBD2 may be the D gene (5 bases each). The CDR3 spans 13 residues. Germline V gene lookup returns CDR1 MNHEY and CDR2 SVGAGI. V lost 6 bases to trimming and J lost 3 bases, with 12 bases between them.

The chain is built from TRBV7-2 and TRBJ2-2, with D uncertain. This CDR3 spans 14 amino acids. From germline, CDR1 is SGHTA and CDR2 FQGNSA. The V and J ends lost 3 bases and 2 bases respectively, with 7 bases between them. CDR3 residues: CASSFDVNTGELFF. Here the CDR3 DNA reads TGTGCCAGCAGCTTTGACGTAAACACCGGGGAGCTGTTTTTT.

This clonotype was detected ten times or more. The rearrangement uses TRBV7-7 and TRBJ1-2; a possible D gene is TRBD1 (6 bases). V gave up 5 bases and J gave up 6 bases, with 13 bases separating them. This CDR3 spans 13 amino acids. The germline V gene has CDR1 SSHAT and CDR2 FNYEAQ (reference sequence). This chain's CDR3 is CASSPIQGHGYTF. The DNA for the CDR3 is TGTGCCAGCAGCCCAATCCAGGGGCATGGCTACACCTTC.

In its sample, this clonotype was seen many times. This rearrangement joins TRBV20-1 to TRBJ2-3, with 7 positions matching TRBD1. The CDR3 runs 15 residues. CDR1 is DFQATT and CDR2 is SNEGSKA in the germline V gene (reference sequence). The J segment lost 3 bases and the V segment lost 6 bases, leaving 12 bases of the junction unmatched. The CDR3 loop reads CSAQSRGRWTDTQYF. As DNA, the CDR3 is TGCAGTGCCCAGAGTAGGGGGCGCTGGACAGATACGCAGTATTTT.

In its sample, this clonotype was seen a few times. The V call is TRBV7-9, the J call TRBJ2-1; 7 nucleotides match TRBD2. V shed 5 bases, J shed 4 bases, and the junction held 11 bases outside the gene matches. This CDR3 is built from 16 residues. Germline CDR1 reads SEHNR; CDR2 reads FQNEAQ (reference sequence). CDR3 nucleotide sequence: TGTGCCAGCAGCCCCAGACGTCTAGCGGAGTACAATGAGCAGTTCTTC. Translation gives CASSPRRLAEYNEQFF.

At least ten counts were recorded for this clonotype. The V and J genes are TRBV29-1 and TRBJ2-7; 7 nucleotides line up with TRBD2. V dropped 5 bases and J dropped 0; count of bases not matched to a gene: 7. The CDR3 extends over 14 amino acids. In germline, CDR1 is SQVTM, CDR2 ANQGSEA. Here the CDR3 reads CSVREGISSYEQYF. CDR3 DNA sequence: TGCAGCGTTAGGGAGGGGATAAGCTCCTACGAGCAGTACTTC.

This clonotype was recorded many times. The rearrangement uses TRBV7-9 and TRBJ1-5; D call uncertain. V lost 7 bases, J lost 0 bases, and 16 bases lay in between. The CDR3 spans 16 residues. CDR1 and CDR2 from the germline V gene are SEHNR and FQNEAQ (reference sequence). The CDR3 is CASNCLQSYSNQPQHF. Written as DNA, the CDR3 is TGTGCCAGCAACTGTCTCCAGAGTTATAGCAATCAGCCCCAGCATTTT.

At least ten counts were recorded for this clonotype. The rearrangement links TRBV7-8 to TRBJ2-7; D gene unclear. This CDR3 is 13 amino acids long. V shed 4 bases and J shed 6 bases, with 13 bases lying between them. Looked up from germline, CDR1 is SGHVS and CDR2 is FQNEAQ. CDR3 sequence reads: CASSSQASSEQYF. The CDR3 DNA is TGTGCCAGCAGCTCCCAGGCCTCTTCCGAGCAGTACTTC.

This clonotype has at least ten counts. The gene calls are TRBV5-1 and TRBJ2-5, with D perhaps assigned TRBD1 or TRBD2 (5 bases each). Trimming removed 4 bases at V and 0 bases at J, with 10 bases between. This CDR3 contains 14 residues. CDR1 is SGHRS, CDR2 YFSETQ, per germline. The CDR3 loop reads CASSRDGYQETQYF. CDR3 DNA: TGCGCCAGCAGCAGGGACGGGTACCAAGAGACCCAGTACTTC.

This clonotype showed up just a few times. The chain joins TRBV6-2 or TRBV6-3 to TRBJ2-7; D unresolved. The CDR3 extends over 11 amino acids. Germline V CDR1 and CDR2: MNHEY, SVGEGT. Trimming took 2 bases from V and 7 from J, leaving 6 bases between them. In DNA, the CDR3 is TGTGCCAGCAGTTACATGGGGGAGCAGTACTTC. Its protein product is CASSYMGEQYF.

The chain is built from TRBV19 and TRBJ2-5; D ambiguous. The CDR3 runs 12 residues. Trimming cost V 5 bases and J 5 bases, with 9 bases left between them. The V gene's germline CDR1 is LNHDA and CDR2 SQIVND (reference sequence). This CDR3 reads CASSPVGETQYF. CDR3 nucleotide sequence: TGTGCCAGTAGTCCGGTGGGGGAGACCCAGTACTTC.

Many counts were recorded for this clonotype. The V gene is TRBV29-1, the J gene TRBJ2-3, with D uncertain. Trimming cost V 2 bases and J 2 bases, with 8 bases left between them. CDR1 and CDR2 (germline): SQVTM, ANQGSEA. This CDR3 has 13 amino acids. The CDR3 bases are TGCAGCGTTGAATGGCGGTCCACAGATACGCAGTATTTT. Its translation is CSVEWRSTDTQYF.

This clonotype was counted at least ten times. CDR3 loop: CSATGPVQETQYF. The CDR3 bases are TGCAGTGCTACTGGGCCCGTCCAAGAGACCCAGTACTTC. The chain carries TRBV20-1 and TRBJ2-5, with unresolved D. The CDR3 spans 13 residues. The germline V gene has CDR1 DFQATT and CDR2 SNEGSKA (reference sequence). The V gene lost 4 bases and the J gene lost 1 base, with 10 bases spanning the gap.

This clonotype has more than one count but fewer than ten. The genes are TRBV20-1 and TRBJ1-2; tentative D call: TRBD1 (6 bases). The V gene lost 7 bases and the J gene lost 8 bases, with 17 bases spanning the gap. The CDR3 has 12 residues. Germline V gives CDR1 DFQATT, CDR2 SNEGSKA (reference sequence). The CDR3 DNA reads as TGCAGTGTTAGGGGGGGTGATTGGGGCTACACCTTC. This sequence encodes CSVRGGDWGYTF.